Below are 29 T cell receptor beta chains sequenced from a single sample in a study of T-cell memory formation after mild COVID-19. MiXCR was run by TCRdb on the 5' RACE reads, yielding one entry per CDR3 protein. This sample yields more than 100,000 distinct CDR3 sequences, of which 15% to 20% are seen a single time; 5.2% belongs to the top ten. Sequences were obtained from PBMCs or a T cell subset sorted from them (not recorded which). These receptors all stem from a man aged 18 to 30 who had mild COVID-19 (a few samples of this study predate the infection). Cell type and time point are not known.

The genes are TRBV7-9 and TRBJ2-3, with 10 bases identical to TRBD2. Trimming at V came to 8 bases and at J to 4 bases, leaving 0 bases not matched to a gene. The CDR3 is 12 amino acids. Per the germline V gene, CDR1 is SEHNR and CDR2 is FQNEAQ (reference sequence). The CDR3 sequence is CASGTSADTQYF. The CDR3 region has the DNA TGTGCCAGCGGGACTAGCGCAGATACGCAGTATTTT.

The chain employs TRBV12-3 or TRBV12-4 and TRBJ2-4; D not resolved. The CDR3 extends over 13 amino acids. V gave up 1 base and J gave up 6 bases, with 7 bases separating them. The CDR3 sequence: CASSLGMRNIQYF. Written as DNA, the CDR3 is TGTGCCAGCAGTTTAGGCATGAGAAACATTCAGTACTTC.

This clonotype was recorded a few times. The chain joins TRBV20-1 to TRBJ2-3; the D is unclear. Germline CDR1 reads DFQATT; CDR2 reads SNEGSKA (reference sequence). Trimming shortened V by 0 bases and J by 2 bases, and 6 bases separated the two germline ends. This CDR3 is 13 amino acids long. The CDR3 DNA reads TGCAGTGCTAGAGAGGTGTACACAGATACGCAGTATTTT. Its translation is CSAREVYTDTQYF.

A few counts support this clonotype. This chain joins TRBV6-2 or TRBV6-3 and TRBJ2-7; 12 bases are shared with TRBD2. The CDR3 runs 16 residues. The V gene end was trimmed by 6 bases and the J gene end by 4 bases; junction bases not matched to a gene: 10. Germline assignment: CDR1 MNHEY and CDR2 SVGEGT. CDR3 sequence reads: CASRPRLAGARYEQYF. In DNA, the CDR3 is TGTGCCAGCAGACCTCGACTAGCGGGGGCCCGATACGAGCAGTACTTC.

This rearrangement joins TRBV12-3 or TRBV12-4 to TRBJ2-3; a possible D gene is TRBD2 (6 bases). This CDR3 spans 16 amino acids. V was trimmed by 2 bases and J by 1 base, leaving 13 bases between them. For the CDR3, the DNA is TGTGCCAGCAGTTTAAACCCGGGGGTGGGCACAGATACGCAGTATTTT. It is translated as CASSLNPGVGTDTQYF.

This clonotype was seen more than once but under ten times. The chain recombines TRBV25-1 with TRBJ1-6, with D possibly TRBD1 on 5 matching bases. Trimming stripped 4 bases from V and 0 bases from J, with 10 bases between. CDR3 length: 16 amino acids. Germline-derived CDR1 and CDR2 are MGHDK and SYGVNS. The CDR3 bases are TGTGCCAGCAGTGGCCCAGGGAGCTCCTATAATTCACCCCTCCACTTT. This gives the protein CASSGPGSSYNSPLHF.

This clonotype was detected a few times. The J gene is TRBJ1-5, the V gene TRBV20-1, with D possibly being TRBD1 (5 bases). This CDR3 contains 12 residues. Germline lookup yields CDR1 DFQATT and CDR2 SNEGSKA (reference sequence). The CDR3 spells CSGRGPNQPQHF. The CDR3 bases are TGCAGCGGGAGGGGACCCAATCAGCCCCAGCATTTT.

V and J are TRBV24-1 and TRBJ1-1; 8 bases align to TRBD1. The CDR3 loop spans 15 amino acids. The V gene end was trimmed by 4 bases and the J gene end by 4 bases; junction bases not matched to a gene: 7. The germline gives CDR1 KGHDR, CDR2 SFDVKD. Here the CDR3 DNA reads TGTGCCACCAGTGACTCGACTACAGGGGGCACTGAAGCTTTCTTT. Its protein is CATSDSTTGGTEAFF.

This chain joins TRBV27 and TRBJ2-6; D remains unclear. Germline CDR1 and CDR2: MNHEY and SMNVEV (reference sequence). CDR3 length: 17 amino acids. V lost 2 bases to trimming and J lost 3 bases, with 14 bases between them. The CDR3 spells CASSLRTGIDGANVLTF. DNA for the CDR3: TGTGCCAGCAGTTTACGGACGGGTATCGATGGGGCCAACGTCCTGACTTTC.

This chain connects TRBV6-5 to TRBJ2-7, with D unresolved. CDR1 and CDR2 (germline): MNHEY, SVGAGI. The V end lost 2 bases, the J end lost 0 bases, and 8 bases lay between the germline ends. This CDR3 contains 14 residues. The CDR3 here is CASSYVESSYEQYF. In DNA, the CDR3 is TGTGCCAGCAGTTACGTTGAGAGCTCCTACGAGCAGTACTTC.

In its sample, this clonotype was seen a few times. The rearrangement uses TRBV29-1 and TRBJ1-1, with 8 bases lining up with TRBD1. V was clipped by 7 bases and J by 3 bases; unmatched bases: 7. The CDR3 spans 13 residues. Germline CDR1 reads SQVTM; CDR2 reads ANQGSEA. CDR3 DNA: TGCAGCGCTACAGGGGGTATGTACACTGAAGCTTTCTTT. Translated, it gives CSATGGMYTEAFF.

This clonotype has a count of ten or more. The chain recombines TRBV12-3 or TRBV12-4 with TRBJ1-1; TRBD1 might be the D (6 bases). Deletions cut 6 bases from V and 1 base from J, with 9 bases between. The CDR3 length is 13 residues. The CDR3 bases are TGTGCCAGCAGCTTACAGGGGAACACTGAAGCTTTCTTT. Its protein is CASSLQGNTEAFF.

The chain is built from TRBV7-2 and TRBJ2-5; 7 bases match TRBD2. The CDR3 has 16 residues. J lost 5 bases, V lost 0 bases, and 9 bases had no gene match. Germline CDR1 reads SGHTA; CDR2 reads FQGNSA. CDR3 residues: CASSLAGRYSGETQYF. The CDR3 DNA sequence: TGTGCCAGCAGCTTAGCCGGGAGGTACTCGGGGGAGACCCAGTACTTC.

This clonotype was counted only a few times. The chain joins TRBV5-1 to TRBJ2-3, with D perhaps TRBD1 or TRBD2 (6 bases each). CDR3 length: 13 residues. Trimming shortened V by 6 bases and J by 4 bases, and 12 bases separated the two germline ends. From germline, CDR1 is SGHRS and CDR2 YFSETQ. CDR3 in DNA: TGCGCCAGCACGGAGGAGGGGGCAGATACGCAGTATTTT. Translating it yields CASTEEGADTQYF. The full variable domain, with the rest looked up from reference TRBV5-1 and TRBJ2-3, is KAGVTQTPRYLIKTRGQQVTLSCSPISGHRSVSWYQQTPGQGLQFLFEYFSETQRNKGNFPGRFSGRQFSNSRSEMNVSTLELGDSALYLCASTEEGADTQYFGPGTRLTVL.

This clonotype has a handful of counts. The V and J genes are TRBV5-1 and TRBJ2-1; D is perhaps TRBD2 (7 bases). This CDR3 has 19 amino acids. V gave up 2 bases and J gave up 3 bases, with 24 bases separating them. Per the germline V gene, CDR1 is SGHRS and CDR2 is YFSETQ. CDR3 protein: CASSFVQGRVLTGYNEQFF. The CDR3 DNA reads as TGCGCCAGCAGCTTCGTCCAGGGGAGGGTCCTCACCGGCTACAATGAGCAGTTCTTC.

This chain joins TRBV7-9 and TRBJ2-3; D tentatively reads TRBD1 or TRBD2 (5 bases each). The CDR3 covers 16 residues. The germline gives CDR1 SEHNR, CDR2 FQNEAQ (reference sequence). V shed 5 bases and J shed 1 base, with 16 bases lying between them. CDR3 region: CASSQRSSGRTDTQYF. CDR3 nucleotides: TGTGCCAGCAGCCAAAGGAGCTCGGGACGCACAGATACGCAGTATTTT. The variable domain in full, completed from reference TRBV7-9 and TRBJ2-3, reads DTGVSQNPRHKITKRGQNVTFRCDPISEHNRLYWYRQTLGQGPEFLTYFQNEAQLEKSRLLSDRFSAERPKGSFSTLEIQRTEQGDSAMYLCASSQRSSGRTDTQYFGPGTRLTVL.

This clonotype appeared a few times. The chain has TRBV4-2 and TRBJ1-5, with 7 bases identical to TRBD1. V lost 4 bases and J lost 7; bases outside the gene matches: 10. Looked up from germline, CDR1 is LGHNA and CDR2 is YNFKEQ. The CDR3 totals 15 residues. The CDR3 bases are TGTGCCAGCAGCCCCACAGGGGAATCCCAACAGCCCCAGCATTTT. It translates to CASSPTGESQQPQHF.

The gene calls are TRBV9 and TRBJ1-2, with D perhaps matching TRBD1 (5 bases). Trimming pared 3 bases from V and 4 bases from J, leaving 19 bases between. Germline CDR1 SGDLS, CDR2 YYNGEE. The CDR3 consists of 16 residues. In DNA, the CDR3 is TGTGCCAGCAGCGCTTATGGGGGTCAGGGAGTCTATGGCTACACCTTC. Translation gives CASSAYGGQGVYGYTF.

This clonotype has ten or more counts. The V gene is TRBV7-3, the J gene TRBJ2-1, with D perhaps TRBD1 or TRBD2 (5 bases each). V lost 5 bases, J lost 4 bases, and 15 bases lay in between. The CDR3 runs 15 residues. Germline V gives CDR1 SGHTA, CDR2 FQGTGA. The CDR3 bases are TGTGCCAGCAGCCCCTCCGGTGGGGGATACAATGAGCAGTTCTTC. Encoded protein: CASSPSGGGYNEQFF.

The rearrangement links TRBV4-2 to TRBJ2-7; the D is unclear. CDR3 length: 16 residues. V lost 3 bases and J lost 2, with 17 bases in between. Germline CDR1 reads LGHNA; CDR2 reads YNFKEQ. In DNA, the CDR3 is TGTGCCAGCAGCCAGGCCATGGGGAACACAGCCTACGAGCAGTACTTC. Its translation: CASSQAMGNTAYEQYF.

The V call is TRBV18, the J call TRBJ2-2, with 9 positions matching TRBD1. Germline CDR1 is KGHSH and CDR2 is LQKENI. This CDR3 is 14 amino acids long. J was trimmed by 8 bases and V by 3 bases; bases with no gene match: 4. The CDR3 region is CASSPWTGEGELFF. The CDR3 bases are TGTGCCAGCTCACCGTGGACAGGGGAAGGGGAGCTGTTTTTT.

Only a few counts were recorded for this clonotype. The chain combines TRBV20-1 with TRBJ2-1, with no clear D. V lost 3 bases and J lost 14, with 14 bases in between. The CDR3 totals 11 residues. CDR1 DFQATT and CDR2 SNEGSKA come from the germline V gene (reference sequence). DNA for the CDR3: TGCAGTGCTAGTGGGGTCCTTCGGGAGTTCTTC. It encodes CSASGVLREFF.

The chain employs TRBV7-2 and TRBJ2-7; 12 bases map to TRBD2. Trimming cost V 2 bases and J 5 bases; bases outside gene matches: 10. The CDR3 has 17 residues. Germline V lookup: CDR1 SGHTA, CDR2 FQGNSA. CDR3 protein: CASSLQKASGGADEQYF. The CDR3 bases are TGTGCCAGCAGCTTACAAAAGGCTAGCGGGGGGGCCGACGAGCAGTACTTC.

The chain joins TRBV4-1 to TRBJ2-1; TRBD2 matches 7 bases. Germline loops: CDR1 MGHRA, CDR2 YSYEKL. The V segment lost 0 bases and the J segment 9 bases; nucleotides outside the gene matches: 2. The CDR3 sequence is 13 residues long. The CDR3 DNA follows: TGCGCCAGCAGCCAAGATTGGGGGGGTGAGCAGTTCTTC. Its translation: CASSQDWGGEQFF.

This clonotype was counted between two and nine times. The chain employs TRBV7-3 and TRBJ2-5; D may correspond to TRBD1 or TRBD2 (5 bases each). The ends were cut back, 5 bases at V and 9 bases at J, with 16 bases in the middle. CDR3 size: 13 residues. Germline CDR1 SGHTA, CDR2 FQGTGA. The CDR3 is CASSPGARGAQYF. DNA for the CDR3: TGTGCCAGCAGCCCCGGTGCGAGAGGGGCCCAGTACTTC. Complete variable domain (other parts from reference TRBV7-3 and TRBJ2-5): GAGVSQTPSNKVTEKGKYVELRCDPISGHTALYWYRQSLGQGPEFLIYFQGTGAADDSGLPNDRFFAVRPEGSVSTLKIQRTERGDSAVYLCASSPGARGAQYFGPGTRLLVL.

The table lists this clonotype with a few counts. This chain connects TRBV24-1 to TRBJ2-3, with TRBD1 matching over 9 bases. Germline assignment: CDR1 KGHDR and CDR2 SFDVKD. V gave up 9 bases and J gave up 2 bases; unmatched junction bases: 2. This CDR3 is built from 13 residues. The DNA for the CDR3 is TGTGCCACCCGGGACAGGGCCACAGATACGCAGTATTTT. As protein: CATRDRATDTQYF.

This clonotype has at least ten counts. This sequence joins TRBV5-5 and TRBJ1-1, with D unclear. V shed 8 bases and J shed 0 bases, with 17 bases lying between them. Germline V gene data show CDR1 as SGHKS and CDR2 as YYEKEE (reference sequence). The CDR3 extends over 15 amino acids. CDR3 amino acids: CASRPVWAMNTEAFF. The CDR3 DNA is TGTGCCAGTCGTCCTGTTTGGGCCATGAACACTGAAGCTTTCTTT.

This clonotype was recorded a few times. The V gene is TRBV11-2, the J gene TRBJ2-3, with D tentatively TRBD2 (5 bases). This CDR3 spans 14 amino acids. The V end lost 2 bases, the J end lost 5 bases, and 11 bases lay between the germline ends. Germline V gene lookup returns CDR1 SGHAT and CDR2 FQNNGV. The CDR3 here is CASSLLPGVDTQYF. The DNA for the CDR3 is TGTGCCAGCAGCTTATTACCCGGGGTAGATACGCAGTATTTT. Complete variable domain (other parts from reference TRBV11-2 and TRBJ2-3): EAGVAQSPRYKIIEKRQSVAFWCNPISGHATLYWYQQILGQGPKLLIQFQNNGVVDDSQLPKDRFSAERLKGVDSTLKIQPAKLEDSAVYLCASSLLPGVDTQYFGPGTRLTVL.

This clonotype has ten or more counts. The chain links TRBV20-1 to TRBJ2-1; 9 nucleotides line up with TRBD2. V shed 2 bases, J shed 8 bases, and the junction held 13 bases outside the gene matches. This CDR3 spans 16 amino acids. The germline V gene encodes CDR1 DFQATT and CDR2 SNEGSKA (reference sequence). The chain's CDR3 is CSARLGGGGAPDEQFF. The CDR3 bases are TGCAGTGCTAGATTAGGCGGCGGGGGGGCCCCCGATGAGCAGTTCTTC.